This T cell receptor (beta chain) stems from a study of T cell responses to AZD1222 COVID-19 vaccine. In the case of this clone: Its antigen remains unidentified.

Regarding the study as a whole: Compared with day 0, the breadth and depth of the Spike-specific TCR repertoire rose significantly after two doses of AZD1222. It was only six AZD1222 recipients who were seropositive at baseline.

Germline CDR1 is MNHEY and CDR2 is SMNVEV (reference sequence). The CDR3 length is 15 residues. Trimming left V 5 bases short and J 5 bases short, with 18 bases between. Produced via immunoSEQ multiplex PCR; TCRdb's table is partial and in-frame only. The data show 150,000 to 200,000 clones, with approximately 92% seen just once and around 3.6% held by the top ten. This receptor was obtained from an adult who received the MenACWY meningococcal vaccine as a control. This sequence joins TRBV27 and TRBJ2-5; D is possibly TRBD2 (7 bases). The specimen comprised peripheral blood, sampled 28 days after the second dose of the MenACWY control vaccine. This CDR3 reads CASSPTRGGGETQYF. The CDR3 DNA reads TGTGCCAGCAGTCCCACCCGCGGGGGCGGCGAGACCCAGTACTTC.